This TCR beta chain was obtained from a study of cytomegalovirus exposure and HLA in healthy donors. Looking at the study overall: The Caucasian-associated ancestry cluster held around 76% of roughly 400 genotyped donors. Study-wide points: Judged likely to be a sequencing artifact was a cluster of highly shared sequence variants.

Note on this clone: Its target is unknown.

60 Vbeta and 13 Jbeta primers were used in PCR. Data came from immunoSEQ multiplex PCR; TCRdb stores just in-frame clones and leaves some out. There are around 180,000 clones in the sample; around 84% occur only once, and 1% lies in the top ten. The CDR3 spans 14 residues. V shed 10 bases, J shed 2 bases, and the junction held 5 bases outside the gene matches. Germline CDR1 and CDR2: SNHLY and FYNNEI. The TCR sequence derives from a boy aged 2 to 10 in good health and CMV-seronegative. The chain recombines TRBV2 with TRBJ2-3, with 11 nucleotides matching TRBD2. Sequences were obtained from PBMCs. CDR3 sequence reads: CATTSGGFTDTQYF. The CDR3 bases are TGTGCCACCACTAGCGGGGGATTCACAGATACGCAGTATTTT.